Each of the 27 T cell receptor beta chains below was sequenced from the same sample in a study of neurological immune-mediated disorders. TCRdb re-derived calls from the 5' RACE reads in MiXCR, one entry per CDR3 protein. Among 110,000 or so distinct CDR3 sequences listed, 3.2% were seen once. Sequenced sample: PBMCs. These receptors all come from a woman younger than 45 with multiple sclerosis.

This clonotype was seen at least ten times. This chain joins TRBV7-2 and TRBJ2-7; unclear D gene. The germline V gene encodes CDR1 SGHTA and CDR2 FQGNSA. This CDR3 contains 14 residues. V lost 0 bases and J lost 0, with 6 bases in between. The CDR3 region has the DNA TGTGCCAGCAGCTTAGCTGCGAGCTCCTACGAGCAGTACTTC. It is translated as CASSLAASSYEQYF.

This clonotype was seen many times. The chain recombines TRBV5-1 with TRBJ1-4; D uncertain. V shed 5 bases and J shed 2 bases, with 13 bases lying between them. Germline V gives CDR1 SGHRS, CDR2 YFSETQ. CDR3 length equals 15 residues. This CDR3 reads CASRWTDSTNEKLFF. The CDR3 DNA reads TGCGCCAGCAGATGGACTGATAGCACTAATGAAAAACTGTTTTTT. The variable domain in full, with the rest retrieved from reference TRBV5-1 and TRBJ1-4, is KAGVTQTPRYLIKTRGQQVTLSCSPISGHRSVSWYQQTPGQGLQFLFEYFSETQRNKGNFPGRFSGRQFSNSRSEMNVSTLELGDSALYLCASRWTDSTNEKLFFGSGTQLSVL.

Ten or more counts support this clonotype. The J gene is TRBJ2-1, the V gene TRBV7-9; possibly TRBD1 for D (6 bases). CDR3 length: 14 amino acids. The germline gives CDR1 SEHNR, CDR2 FQNEAQ (reference sequence). V lost 6 bases to trimming and J lost 4 bases, with 13 bases between them. CDR3 DNA sequence: TGTGCCAGCAGGGGACAACTGGGTTACAATGAGCAGTTCTTC. This codes for CASRGQLGYNEQFF.

This clonotype came up many times. The chain couples TRBV27 to TRBJ1-5; 10 bases agree with TRBD1. The germline V gene encodes CDR1 MNHEY and CDR2 SMNVEV (reference sequence). This CDR3 comprises 14 residues. With V trimmed by 5 bases and J by 4 bases, 2 bases remained unmatched. CDR3 nucleotides: TGTGCCAGCAGTAGGGGACAGGGGAATCAGCCCCAGCATTTT. It specifies CASSRGQGNQPQHF.

This clonotype was found many times. The V call is TRBV11-2, the J call TRBJ2-5; no definite D call. This CDR3 comprises 18 residues. The germline CDR1 and CDR2 sequences are SGHAT and FQNNGV. The V end lost 0 bases, the J end lost 0 bases, and 17 bases lay between the germline ends. In nucleotides, the CDR3 is TGTGCCAGCAGCTTAGATTCCTCCGGCAGCCCGTACCAAGAGACCCAGTACTTC. It specifies CASSLDSSGSPYQETQYF.

In this sample, this clonotype turned up many times. This sequence joins TRBV11-2 and TRBJ2-7, with 11 bases that match TRBD2. Germline-derived CDR1 and CDR2 are SGHAT and FQNNGV. The length of the CDR3 is 18 residues. Trimming at V came to 3 bases and at J to 1 base, leaving 11 bases not matched to a gene. This chain's CDR3 is CASSFHHLAGGPSYEQYF. CDR3 coding DNA: TGTGCCAGCAGCTTCCATCACTTAGCGGGAGGGCCTTCCTACGAGCAGTACTTC.

This clonotype has ten or more counts. This chain connects TRBV27 to TRBJ2-5, with TRBD2 as a possible D gene (5 bases). The V end lost 2 bases, the J end lost 5 bases, and 12 bases lay between the germline ends. Germline V gene data show CDR1 as MNHEY and CDR2 as SMNVEV (reference sequence). CDR3 size: 14 residues. The CDR3 reads CASSLRGRGETQYF. The CDR3 DNA reads as TGTGCCAGCAGTTTAAGAGGGCGCGGGGAGACCCAGTACTTC.

This clonotype came up a few times. The chain recombines TRBV29-1 with TRBJ2-7, with D possibly TRBD1 on 6 matching bases. The CDR3 length is 14 residues. Germline V gene sequence: CDR1 SQVTM, CDR2 ANQGSEA. The V and J ends lost 6 bases and 0 bases respectively, with 15 bases between them. CDR3 nucleotides: TGCAGCGTCTCCGGGACATTGCACTCCTACGAGCAGTACTTC. Its translation is CSVSGTLHSYEQYF.

This clonotype showed up many times. V is TRBV12-3 or TRBV12-4 and J is TRBJ2-2; no definite D call. Trimming shortened V by 8 bases and J by 5 bases, and 9 bases separated the two germline ends. The CDR3 length is 12 residues. The CDR3 region is CASSGFTGELFF. CDR3 DNA sequence: TGTGCCAGCTCCGGGTTTACCGGGGAGCTGTTTTTT.

This clonotype was found many times. The chain links TRBV15 to TRBJ1-1; the match to TRBD1 covers 8 bases. V lost 1 base and J lost 7; bases outside the gene matches: 5. Per germline, CDR1 LNHNV and CDR2 YYDKDF (reference sequence). This CDR3 is built from 14 residues. The DNA of the CDR3 is TGTGCCACCAGCAGAGTCGACAGGGGCGATGAAGCTTTCTTT. It encodes CATSRVDRGDEAFF.

This clonotype was observed at least ten times. CDR3 protein: CASSLVVETDTQYF. CDR3 DNA sequence: TGTGCCAGCAGCTTAGTGGTGGAGACAGATACGCAGTATTTT. The chain is built from TRBV7-8 and TRBJ2-3; no firm D call. Germline V lookup: CDR1 SGHVS, CDR2 FQNEAQ. V was cut by 1 base and J by 3 bases, with 8 bases left in between. The CDR3 has 14 residues.

This clonotype was seen at least ten times. The chain couples TRBV5-5 to TRBJ1-2; D perhaps matches TRBD1 (6 bases). The germline V gene encodes CDR1 SGHKS and CDR2 YYEKEE (reference sequence). This CDR3 is 15 amino acids long. Trimming stripped 4 bases from V and 7 bases from J, with 20 bases between. The CDR3 DNA follows: TGTGCCAGCAGCAGCCCGGGAAAGGGGGTATCTGGCTACACCTTC. It is translated as CASSSPGKGVSGYTF.

This clonotype was seen many times. This chain connects TRBV5-1 to TRBJ1-1; D may be TRBD1 (6 bases). CDR3 length equals 18 residues. CDR1 is SGHRS, CDR2 YFSETQ, per germline. Trimming stripped 2 bases from V and 4 bases from J, with 24 bases between. The DNA of the CDR3 is TGCGCCAGCAGCTTAACTATCAGGGGAATTAGTTGGAGCACTGAAGCTTTCTTT. Residues: CASSLTIRGISWSTEAFF.

This clonotype came up many times. The chain links TRBV20-1 to TRBJ2-3, with 9 bases matching TRBD2. Germline CDR1 DFQATT, CDR2 SNEGSKA (reference sequence). The CDR3 consists of 14 residues. Trimming took 6 bases from V and 3 from J; bases not matched to a gene: 7. The CDR3 reads CSAFSGSRTDTQYF. CDR3 nucleotides: TGCAGTGCGTTTAGCGGGAGTAGAACAGATACGCAGTATTTT.

This clonotype has at least ten counts. The V gene is TRBV5-1, the J gene TRBJ2-4, with D uncertain. Germline V gives CDR1 SGHRS, CDR2 YFSETQ. The CDR3 is 11 residues long. V lost 6 bases to trimming and J lost 6 bases, with 7 bases between them. Here the CDR3 DNA reads TGCGCCAGCACGGACGGAAACATTCAGTACTTC. It encodes CASTDGNIQYF.

Only a few counts were recorded for this clonotype. The rearrangement joins TRBV7-9 to TRBJ2-7; D gene uncertain. V lost 1 base, J lost 0 bases, and 7 bases lay in between. The CDR3 totals 14 residues. Germline V CDR1 and CDR2: SEHNR, FQNEAQ (reference sequence). CDR3 loop: CASSLGASSYEQYF. The CDR3 coding sequence is TGTGCCAGCAGCTTAGGAGCTAGCTCCTACGAGCAGTACTTC.

This clonotype was found many times. The chain links TRBV6-6 to TRBJ2-5, with 10 bases identical to TRBD1. Germline V CDR1 and CDR2: MNHNY, SVGAGI (reference sequence). This CDR3 is built from 15 residues. Trimming at V came to 2 bases and at J to 5 bases, leaving 5 bases not matched to a gene. The CDR3 region is CASSYPGTGAETQYF. DNA for the CDR3: TGTGCCAGCAGTTACCCTGGGACAGGGGCCGAGACCCAGTACTTC.

Many counts were recorded for this clonotype. The CDR3 DNA reads TGTGCCAGCAGTTTCGGACCCGCGGGTCAAGAGACCCAGTACTTC. Translating it yields CASSFGPAGQETQYF. The rearrangement links TRBV27 to TRBJ2-5; D is possibly TRBD2 (5 bases). Trimming cost V 3 bases and J 2 bases, with 13 bases left between them. This CDR3 is built from 15 residues. The V gene's germline CDR1 is MNHEY and CDR2 SMNVEV (reference sequence).

This clonotype was detected ten times or more. The chain recombines TRBV11-2 with TRBJ2-2; D is unresolved. This CDR3 has 15 residues. In germline, CDR1 is SGHAT, CDR2 FQNNGV. V was pared by 4 bases and J by 3 bases, with 12 bases between. CDR3 protein: CASSYRGYDTGELFF. The CDR3 region has the DNA TGTGCCAGCAGCTACAGAGGATACGACACCGGGGAGCTGTTTTTT.

Ten or more counts support this clonotype. The V gene is TRBV10-3, the J gene TRBJ1-1; weak D call: TRBD1 (6 bases). Germline-derived CDR1 and CDR2 are ENHRY and SYGVKD. The V end lost 3 bases, the J end lost 4 bases, and 12 bases lay between the germline ends. The CDR3 length is 14 residues. Here the CDR3 reads CAISEKGGITEAFF. The CDR3 nucleotides are TGTGCCATCAGTGAAAAAGGGGGGATCACTGAAGCTTTCTTT.

In its sample, this clonotype was seen many times. V and J are TRBV7-6 and TRBJ1-1, with D perhaps TRBD1 (5 bases). This CDR3 spans 13 amino acids. Germline V CDR1 and CDR2: SGHVS, FNYEAQ. The V end was cut by 8 bases, the J end by 1 base, with 11 bases between. Here the CDR3 DNA reads TGTGCCAGCTCCTGGGGGGAGAACACTGAAGCTTTCTTT. It specifies CASSWGENTEAFF.

This clonotype was seen repeatedly, ten times or more. The V and J genes are TRBV3-2 and TRBJ2-3; TRBD1, the D gene given by the table, was not confirmed from the DNA. TRBV3-2 is given as a pseudogene. The CDR3 spans 14 residues. The CDR3 bases are TGTGCCAGCAGCCGGGACAAATCCACAGATACGCAGTATTTT. Amino acids: CASSRDKSTDTQYF.

At least ten counts were recorded for this clonotype. This chain joins TRBV20-1 and TRBJ2-7, with 13 bases lining up with TRBD2. The CDR3 is 11 residues long. The germline gives CDR1 DFQATT, CDR2 SNEGSKA (reference sequence). V lost 5 bases, J lost 13 bases, and 5 bases stayed unmatched. This CDR3 reads CSAPTSGGKYF. The CDR3 DNA follows: TGCAGTGCTCCGACTAGCGGGGGGAAATACTTC.

This clonotype was picked up many times. Here the CDR3 DNA reads TGTGCCAGCAGCTACTCCGGGCCGGGACTAGCGGGGGACACAGATACGCAGTATTTT. Its translation: CASSYSGPGLAGDTDTQYF. This chain uses TRBV11-3 with TRBJ2-3; the match to TRBD2 covers 14 bases. The CDR3 spans 19 residues. Looked up from germline, CDR1 is SGHNT and CDR2 is YENEEA. The J segment lost 2 bases and the V segment lost 4 bases, leaving 11 bases of the junction unmatched. The entire variable domain, with the rest obtained from reference TRBV11-3 and TRBJ2-3, is as follows: EAGVVQSPRYKIIEKKQPVAFWCNPISGHNTLYWYLQNLGQGPELLIRYENEEAVDDSQLPKDRFSAERLKGVDSTLKIQPAELGDSAVYLCASSYSGPGLAGDTDTQYFGPGTRLTVL.

This clonotype appeared many times. The chain links TRBV6-2 or TRBV6-3 to TRBJ1-5; D not resolved. CDR1 and CDR2 (germline): MNHEY, SVGEGT. V lost 2 bases to trimming and J lost 0 bases, with 8 bases between them. The CDR3 loop spans 15 amino acids. The DNA for the CDR3 is TGTGCCAGCAGTTACGGGCTTTATAGCAATCAGCCCCAGCATTTT. Protein: CASSYGLYSNQPQHF.

This clonotype was found many times. The chain employs TRBV3-1 and TRBJ2-1; 7 bases line up with TRBD1. V shed 4 bases and J 2 bases; nucleotides not matched to a gene: 8. Germline V CDR1 and CDR2: LGHDT, YNNKEL (reference sequence). The CDR3 contains 16 residues. The CDR3 protein is CASSLAAQGAYNEQFF. In nucleotides, the CDR3 is TGTGCCAGCAGCCTCGCGGCGCAGGGGGCCTACAATGAGCAGTTCTTC.

This clonotype was counted at least ten times. This chain uses TRBV7-6 with TRBJ1-4, with a weak D call TRBD1 (6 bases). Trimming pared 9 bases from V and 0 bases from J, leaving 17 bases between. Germline CDR1 is SGHVS and CDR2 is FNYEAQ. The CDR3 has 16 residues. The CDR3 loop is CARTDRLEPTNEKLFF. The DNA of the CDR3 is TGTGCCAGGACGGACAGACTCGAGCCAACTAATGAAAAACTGTTTTTT.